This T cell receptor (beta chain) was sequenced during a study of OX40 agonist ivuxolimab in advanced cancers. Assay used: immunoSEQ multiplex PCR; TCRdb lists only in-frame clones, some missing. The sample lists fewer than 100,000 clones, 89% occurring once. This clone was picked up one time. V lost 6 bases, J lost 1 base, and 16 bases lay in between. The CDR3 is made up of 15 amino acids. Looked up from germline, CDR1 is MDHEN and CDR2 is SYDVKM. The V gene is TRBV28, the J gene TRBJ2-7; possible D gene TRBD2, 6 bases. This specimen was CD4+ or CD8+ T cells sorted from blood, taken in a trial of the OX40 agonist ivuxolimab. The sequence came from an adult with an advanced solid tumor such as melanoma, head and neck, liver or kidney cancer. The CDR3 protein is CASSPAGLGSYEQYF. CDR3 coding DNA: TGTGCCAGCAGCCCCGCGGGGCTAGGGTCCTACGAGCAGTACTTC.